These 24 T cell receptor beta chains came from one sample sequenced in a study of CD8+CD57+ T cells in acquired aplastic anemia. Profiling that covered TCR beta VDJ and CDR3 relied on genomic DNA as its template. TCRdb itself ran the reads through MiXCR, one entry per CDR3 protein. The sample contains around 170,000 distinct CDR3 sequences, just under 65% of which appear only once. The specimen was sorted CD4+, CD8+, or CD8+CD57+ T cells (not recorded which) from PBMCs. These TCRs come from a human donor in good health.

V is TRBV20-1 and J is TRBJ2-5; TRBD2 aligns across 9 bases. Germline CDR1 DFQATT, CDR2 SNEGSKA (reference sequence). The CDR3 runs 11 residues. With 5 bases clipped from V and 10 bases from J, the junction kept 5 bases outside the gene matches. DNA of the CDR3: TGCAGTGCTCGCGGGAGGGAGGGCCAGTACTTC. It yields the protein CSARGREGQYF.

This clonotype was counted many times. This chain links TRBV19 with TRBJ2-1; perhaps TRBD2 as D (5 bases). The CDR3 is 13 amino acids. V lost 7 bases and J 7 bases, leaving 14 bases between the germline ends. From germline, CDR1 is LNHDA and CDR2 SQIVND (reference sequence). The CDR3 nucleotides are TGTGCCAGTACCCTCGGGGTAGGGAATGAGCAGTTCTTC. Protein product: CASTLGVGNEQFF.

At least ten counts were recorded for this clonotype. CDR3 nucleotide sequence: TGTGCCAGCAGTTGGGACCCTGACGGGGAGCTGTTTTTT. Translated, it gives CASSWDPDGELFF. J is TRBJ2-2 and V is TRBV12-3 or TRBV12-4; D may correspond to TRBD1 or TRBD2 (5 bases each). The CDR3 totals 13 residues. V lost 4 bases to trimming and J lost 7 bases, with 10 bases between them.

This clonotype was seen only a few times. V gene TRBV20-1 combines with J gene TRBJ2-7; 10 bases are shared with TRBD2. This CDR3 has 15 residues. Germline CDR1 DFQATT, CDR2 SNEGSKA (reference sequence). V lost 0 bases to trimming and J lost 6 bases; unmatched junction nucleotides: 8. For the CDR3, the DNA is TGCAGTGCTAGAGATTGGCTAGCGGGAGCCGGCGAGCAGTACTTC. Translated: CSARDWLAGAGEQYF.

This clonotype has a handful of counts. The chain couples TRBV30 to TRBJ2-7; D might be TRBD1 (6 bases). V was shortened by 5 bases and J by 0 bases, with 14 bases between the two germline ends. CDR1 GTSNPN and CDR2 SVGIG come from the germline V gene (reference sequence). The CDR3 runs 14 residues. The CDR3: CAWAGGGHSYEQYF. Written as DNA, the CDR3 is TGTGCCTGGGCTGGGGGCGGCCACTCCTACGAGCAGTACTTC.

The table lists this clonotype with a count of one. One end of the junction is discordant with germline, which a read error may explain. The V call is TRBV13, the J call TRBJ2-2, with a tentative D call TRBD2 (6 bases). The CDR3 totals 15 residues. Germline CDR1 is PRHDT and CDR2 is FYEKMQ (reference sequence). CDR3 in DNA: TGTGCCAGCAGTCCTATAGGAGGGAACAACGGGGAGCTGCTTTTT. Translated: CASSPIGGNNGELLF.

The V gene is TRBV10-3, the J gene TRBJ2-1; maybe TRBD2 (5 bases). CDR1 ENHRY and CDR2 SYGVKD come from the germline V gene. Trimming cost V 2 bases and J 9 bases, with 8 bases left between them. The CDR3 is made up of 12 amino acids. CDR3 sequence (DNA): TGTGCCATCAGTGAGGAGGGAATTGAGCAGTTCTTC. It specifies CAISEEGIEQFF.

The rearrangement uses TRBV10-3 and TRBJ1-5; D unclear. The CDR3 covers 13 residues. Trimming shortened V by 6 bases and J by 6 bases, and 12 bases separated the two germline ends. Germline assignment: CDR1 ENHRY and CDR2 SYGVKD. CDR3 residues: CAIRDGSGQPQHF. The CDR3 DNA follows: TGTGCCATCAGGGACGGGTCCGGTCAGCCCCAGCATTTT.

Many counts were recorded for this clonotype. The V gene is TRBV4-1, the J gene TRBJ2-2; no firm D call. V lost 6 bases, J lost 0 bases, and 5 bases lay in between. The CDR3 length is 13 residues. Germline V gives CDR1 MGHRA, CDR2 YSYEKL. The CDR3 here is CASRESNTGELFF. CDR3 nucleotide sequence: TGCGCCAGCAGGGAGTCGAACACCGGGGAGCTGTTTTTT.

The chain couples TRBV24-1 to TRBJ2-1, with 10 bases lining up with TRBD2. With 7 bases clipped from V and 5 bases from J, the junction kept 7 bases outside the gene matches. This CDR3 is built from 15 residues. Per germline, CDR1 KGHDR and CDR2 SFDVKD. This CDR3 reads CATRIGLAENNEQFF. The CDR3 nucleotides read TGTGCCACCAGGATCGGACTAGCGGAAAACAATGAGCAGTTCTTC.

This clonotype is a singleton in its sample. J is TRBJ2-1 and V is TRBV9, with TRBD2 identical over 13 bases. Trimming removed 0 bases from V and 9 bases from J; junction bases left unmatched: 3. The CDR3 has 15 residues. Looked up from germline, CDR1 is SGDLS and CDR2 is YYNGEE. In DNA form, the CDR3 reads TGTGCCAGCAGCGTAGGTGGGACTAGCGGGGCTGAGCAGTTCTTC. Amino acid sequence: CASSVGGTSGAEQFF.

This sequence joins TRBV5-5 and TRBJ2-7; the D gene could be TRBD1 or TRBD2 (5 bases each). The CDR3 extends over 14 amino acids. Trimming pared 4 bases from V and 2 bases from J, leaving 13 bases between. Germline CDR1 SGHKS, CDR2 YYEKEE (reference sequence). The CDR3 sequence: CASSLERGAYEQYF. As DNA, the CDR3 is TGTGCCAGCAGCCTGGAAAGGGGAGCCTACGAGCAGTACTTC.

V gene TRBV2 combines with J gene TRBJ2-5; 12 nucleotides align to TRBD1. Germline V gene data show CDR1 as SNHLY and CDR2 as FYNNEI. The CDR3 spans 16 residues. Unmatched junction bases numbered 10, after V lost 6 bases and J lost 5 bases. The CDR3 nucleotides read TGTGCCAGCAGCTTAGTAATTGGGACAGGGGGCGAGACCCAGTACTTC. This encodes CASSLVIGTGGETQYF. Full variable domain (outside the CDR3, taken from reference TRBV2 and TRBJ2-5): EPEVTQTPSHQVTQMGQEVILRCVPISNHLYFYWYRQILGQKVEFLVSFYNNEISEKSEIFDDQFSVERPDGSNFTLKIRSTKLEDSAMYFCASSLVIGTGGETQYFGPGTRLLVL.

Regarding this clonotype: The junction shows a germline mismatch at one end, possibly a read error. The J gene is TRBJ2-7, the V gene TRBV5-1; D tentatively reads TRBD1 or TRBD2 (6 bases each). Germline CDR1 reads SGHRS; CDR2 reads YFSETQ. The CDR3 spans 15 residues. The DNA of the CDR3 is TGTGCCAGCAGCTTAGGAGGGGGGCCACTCTACGAGCAGTACTTC. Translation gives CASSLGGGPLYEQYF. Using reference TRBV5-1 and TRBJ2-7 for the parts outside the CDR3, the full variable domain is KAGVTQTPRYLIKTRGQQVTLSCSPISGHRSVSWYQQTPGQGLQFLFEYFSETQRNKGNFPGRFSGRQFSNSRSEMNVSTLELGDSALYLCASSLGGGPLYEQYFGPGTRLTVT.

This clonotype was recorded at least ten times. The chain is built from TRBV7-6 and TRBJ1-1; the match to TRBD1 covers 7 bases. The CDR3 totals 21 residues. Germline V CDR1 and CDR2: SGHVS, FNYEAQ. Germline trimming cut 0 bases from V and 0 bases from J; bases unmatched to any gene: 19. CDR3 nucleotide sequence: TGTGCCAGCAGCTTAGCCCCCCCGTCGCGACAGGGCTGGTTGTTGAACACTGAAGCTTTCTTT. This sequence encodes CASSLAPPSRQGWLLNTEAFF. Full variable domain (outside the CDR3, taken from reference TRBV7-6 and TRBJ1-1): GAGVSQSPRYKVTKRGQDVALRCDPISGHVSLYWYRQALGQGPEFLTYFNYEAQQDKSGLPNDRFSAERPEGSISTLTIQRTEQRDSAMYRCASSLAPPSRQGWLLNTEAFFGQGTRLTVV.

The chain links TRBV6-5 to TRBJ2-7; 9 positions match TRBD2. After removal of 2 bases from V and 7 bases from J, the junction contained 9 bases not matched to a gene. Germline assignment: CDR1 MNHEY and CDR2 SVGAGI. This CDR3 region has 15 residues. This CDR3 is CASSYPSGVPWEQYF. The CDR3 DNA follows: TGTGCCAGCAGTTACCCTAGCGGGGTACCATGGGAGCAGTACTTC.

This clonotype has at least ten counts. V gene TRBV7-9 combines with J gene TRBJ1-1, with TRBD1 identical over 7 bases. The CDR3 runs 12 residues. Germline-derived CDR1 and CDR2 are SEHNR and FQNEAQ (reference sequence). The V gene end was trimmed by 3 bases and the J gene end by 8 bases; junction bases not matched to a gene: 3. The CDR3 nucleotides read TGTGCCAGCAGCTTCGGGACAGCCGAAGCTTTCTTT. This translates into CASSFGTAEAFF.

V gene TRBV19 combines with J gene TRBJ2-7; possible D gene TRBD1, 5 bases. The DNA end favors TRBJ2-5, so the J call may be wrong. CDR1 is LNHDA and CDR2 is SQIVND in the germline V gene (reference sequence). This CDR3 is 12 amino acids long. For the CDR3, the DNA is TGTGCCAGTCACTCAGGGTCGGGGACCCAGTACTTC. This encodes CASHSGSGTQYF.

CDR3 in DNA: TGCAGCGTTGACCCCGGGACCACCGATGAGCAGTTCTTC. Protein sequence: CSVDPGTTDEQFF. The chain uses TRBV29-1 and TRBJ2-1; either TRBD1 or TRBD2 may fit D (5 bases each). V shed 3 bases and J shed 8 bases, with 14 bases lying between them. CDR3 length: 13 residues. Germline V gene data show CDR1 as SQVTM and CDR2 as ANQGSEA.

This chain uses TRBV7-9 with TRBJ2-7, with 10 bases lining up with TRBD1. Germline-derived CDR1 and CDR2 are SEHNR and FQNEAQ (reference sequence). With V trimmed by 5 bases and J by 2 bases, 6 bases remained unmatched. The CDR3 is 15 amino acids. CDR3 coding DNA: TGTGCCAGCAGCCAGACCGGGACAGGGGCCTACGAGCAGTACTTC. Encoded protein: CASSQTGTGAYEQYF. The whole variable domain, remainder taken from reference TRBV7-9 and TRBJ2-7, is DTGVSQNPRHKITKRGQNVTFRCDPISEHNRLYWYRQTLGQGPEFLTYFQNEAQLEKSRLLSDRFSAERPKGSFSTLEIQRTEQGDSAMYLCASSQTGTGAYEQYFGPGTRLTVT.

V gene TRBV7-2 combines with J gene TRBJ1-6; 7 nucleotides line up with TRBD1. The CDR3 has 18 residues. CDR1 is SGHTA, CDR2 FQGNSA, per germline. J gave up 7 bases and V 6 bases, and 18 bases lay outside the gene matches. CDR3 nucleotides: TGTGCCAGCAGTTACTCACGCCCGGGGACAGCGTTAAATTCACCCCTCCACTTT. Protein sequence: CASSYSRPGTALNSPLHF.

This chain uses TRBV10-3 with TRBJ1-5; D perhaps matches TRBD1 (5 bases). With 0 bases removed from V and 6 bases from J, the gap between germline ends came to 12 bases. There are 15 residues in the CDR3. Per the germline V gene, CDR1 is ENHRY and CDR2 is SYGVKD. The CDR3 DNA is TGTGCCATCAGTGAGTCGGGGGGGGTAGGTCAGCCCCAGCATTTT. Its translation: CAISESGGVGQPQHF.

This clonotype was picked up many times. The chain uses TRBV2 and TRBJ2-7; D uncertain. V lost 6 bases, J lost 5 bases, and 11 bases lay in between. The CDR3 is made up of 12 amino acids. From germline, CDR1 is SNHLY and CDR2 FYNNEI. CDR3 DNA sequence: TGTGCCAGCAGGCTAGGTGGCAACGAGCAGTACTTC. Translating it yields CASRLGGNEQYF.

This chain connects TRBV20-1 to TRBJ2-5, with a possible D match to TRBD2 (6 bases). The ends were cut back, 7 bases at V and 4 bases at J, with 13 bases in the middle. Germline CDR1 DFQATT, CDR2 SNEGSKA (reference sequence). The CDR3 loop spans 12 amino acids. CDR3 coding DNA: TGCAGTGGAGTGGGAGGACGAGAGACCCAGTACTTC. Residues: CSGVGGRETQYF.